A selection of T cell receptor beta chains follows, all from one sample in a study of spatial heterogeneity in lung cancer. TCRdb called the 5' RACE reads again in MiXCR, with one record for every CDR3 protein. Seen here are 3,000 or so distinct CDR3 sequences, around 13% observed once, and the top ten hold approximately 22%. This sample comprised lung tumor tissue, obtained at surgery. These receptor sequences come from a male donor with early-stage non-small cell lung cancer. The CDR3 runs from the conserved cysteine through the conserved F or W. Each record gives: J gene, V gene, clone size, D gene, CDR3 protein, CDR3 DNA. D genes are given only for firm matches. Part of the rows lack a size; the others show once, few, many or a class for expanded clones.

TRBJ2-2 TRBV29-1 medium-sized NA CSAEEGRGGELFF TGCAGCGCCGAGGAAGGGCGGGGCGGGGAGCTGTTTTTT
TRBJ2-7 TRBV6-1 NA NA CASRLWEASYEQYF TGTGCCAGCAGGTTGTGGGAGGCCTCCTACGAGCAGTACTTC
TRBJ2-2 TRBV7-2 medium-sized NA CASSRDLPTLNTGELFF TGTGCCAGCAGCCGGGACCTGCCGACCTTGAACACCGGGGAGCTGTTTTTT
TRBJ2-2 TRBV27 few NA CASRSEGRGLGTGELFF TGTGCCAGCAGGAGCGAAGGTCGGGGGTTAGGCACCGGGGAGCTGTTTTTT
TRBJ1-6 TRBV18 few NA CASSPPGAGNSPLHF TGTGCCAGCTCACCACCCGGGGCAGGCAATTCACCCCTCCACTTT
TRBJ2-1 TRBV30 medium-sized TRBD2 CATKRGGVANEQFF TGTGCCACTAAGCGGGGGGGTGTGGCGAATGAGCAGTTCTTC
TRBJ2-7 TRBV7-2 few NA CASSRERGYYEQYF TGTGCCAGCAGCCGGGAGAGAGGGTACTACGAGCAGTACTTC
TRBJ2-5 TRBV20-1 NA NA CSASTAGVRETQYF TGCAGTGCTAGTACCGCAGGGGTTAGGGAGACCCAGTACTTC
TRBJ2-7 TRBV6-6 medium-sized NA CASSRPGVSYEQYF TGTGCCAGCAGTCGGCCAGGGGTCAGCTACGAGCAGTACTTC
TRBJ2-5 TRBV18 few NA CASSAHRTEETQYF TGTGCCAGCTCAGCCCACAGGACAGAAGAGACCCAGTACTTC